Listed below are T cell receptor beta chains from one sample, sequenced in a study of regulatory T cells in long-lasting Graves disease. TCRdb ran MiXCR on the multiplex PCR reads and lists one entry per CDR3 protein. The table has about 240,000 distinct CDR3 sequences, 20% seen once. The source material was peripheral blood mononuclear cells (PBMCs), sampled at new diagnosis, from a patient treated with antithyroid drugs. These receptors originate from a female donor with Graves disease. Each CDR3 is given with its conserved first and last residue. D genes are given only for firm matches. The size of a clone is reported for some rows only, either as once, few or many, or as a class for expanded clones.

>TRBV28|.|many|TRBJ1-5
TGTGCCAGCAGCCGGGTACAGCCCCAGCATTTT
CASSRVQPQHF
>TRBV9|TRBD1|few|TRBJ1-3
TGTGCCAGCAGCGCAGGGGGGGACCGAAACACCATATATTTT
CASSAGGDRNTIYF
>TRBV19|.|.|TRBJ1-4
TGTGCCAGTAGTTTGGGGGCCCGATTCTCAACTAATGAAAAACTGTTTTTT
CASSLGARFSTNEKLFF
>TRBV20-1|TRBD2|many|TRBJ2-1
TGCAGTGCTAGTACTAGCGGGGGGGCAGTTTACAATGAGCAGTTCTTC
CSASTSGGAVYNEQFF
>TRBV5-1|.|.|TRBJ1-1
TGCGCCAGCAGCTTGTTATCGCAAAACACTGAAGCTTTCTTT
CASSLLSQNTEAFF
>TRBV15|.|many|TRBJ1-5
TGTGCCACCAGCAGAGAGGCGGCTAGCAATCAGCCCCAGCATTTT
CATSREAASNQPQHF
>TRBV19|TRBD2|many|TRBJ2-3
TGTGCCAGTAGTACAGGAGCGGGAGGCACAGATACGCAGTATTTT
CASSTGAGGTDTQYF
>TRBV28|TRBD1|.|TRBJ1-5
TGTGCCAGCAGCCGACCTGGACAGGGGGGCAATCAGCCCCAGCATTTT
CASSRPGQGGNQPQHF
>TRBV15|TRBD2|many|TRBJ2-4
TGTGCCACCAGCAGGACTAGCGGGAGCCTCACCAAAAACATTCAGTACTTC
CATSRTSGSLTKNIQYF
>TRBV6-2/TRBV6-3|.|few|TRBJ1-2
TGTGCCAGCAGTTACGAGGGGAGTAACTATGGCTACACCTTC
CASSYEGSNYGYTF
>TRBV5-5|TRBD1|many|TRBJ2-1
TGTGCCAGCAGCTTAGGACAGGCGACTACATGGGAGCAGTTCTTC
CASSLGQATTWEQFF
>TRBV28|.|many|TRBJ2-7
TGTGCCAGCAGTTCTAACCCCTCCTACGAGCAGTACTTC
CASSSNPSYEQYF
>TRBV5-1|.|many|TRBJ2-5
TGCGCCAGCAGCTCGTACCAAGAGACCCAGTACTTC
CASSSYQETQYF
>TRBV2|.|many|TRBJ2-7
TGTGCCAGCGAGGGACTGAGAACCGGGACCTTCGACTACGAGCAGTACTTC
CASEGLRTGTFDYEQYF
>TRBV24-1|.|.|TRBJ2-1
TGTGCCACCAGTGATTACAAGACTAGTGAGCAGTTCTTC
CATSDYKTSEQFF
>TRBV2|.|many|TRBJ2-2
TGTGCCAGCAGTTTACGACAGGCCTCGGGCACCGGGGAGCTGTTTTTT
CASSLRQASGTGELFF
>TRBV10-3|TRBD2|many|TRBJ2-5
TGTGCCATCAGAAAGGAGGTCGGGGGGGAGACCCAGTACTTC
CAIRKEVGGETQYF
>TRBV28|.|.|TRBJ2-7
TGTGCCAGCAGTTTAATCGGGGGCCACTACGAGCAGTACTTC
CASSLIGGHYEQYF
>TRBV7-2|TRBD1|many|TRBJ1-3
TGTGCCAGCTCGACAGGGAATAGAAACACCATATATTTT
CASSTGNRNTIYF
>TRBV6-2/TRBV6-3|TRBD1|.|TRBJ1-6
TGTGCCAGCAGGGCCGGGACAGGGAACGCACCCCTCCACTTT
CASRAGTGNAPLHF
>TRBV7-2|TRBD1|.|TRBJ2-2
TGTGCCAGCAGTCGGGACAGGGGGTCCACCGGGGAGCTGTTTTTT
CASSRDRGSTGELFF
>TRBV2|.|many|TRBJ2-5
TGTGCCAGCGGCAGAATCCAAGAGACCCAGTACTTC
CASGRIQETQYF
>TRBV5-6|TRBD2|.|TRBJ2-5
TGTGCCAGCAGCAGTGGACTAGCGGGGGTTGCGACCCAGTACTTC
CASSSGLAGVATQYF
>TRBV19|TRBD1|.|TRBJ1-2
TGTGCCAGTAGTACCGACAGGGGGCTAGGTGGCTACACCTTC
CASSTDRGLGGYTF
>TRBV5-1|.|many|TRBJ1-3
TGCGCCAGCAGCTTGGGACATCGAATTTCTGGAAACACCATATATTTT
CASSLGHRISGNTIYF
>TRBV12-3/TRBV12-4|.|many|TRBJ1-5
TGTGCCAGCAGTTTAGGAGCTAATCAGCCCCAGCATTTT
CASSLGANQPQHF
>TRBV10-3|.|many|TRBJ1-5
TGTGCCGCGCAACAGGGCGCTGGGGACACTCAGCCCCAGCATTTT
CAAQQGAGDTQPQHF
>TRBV6-2/TRBV6-3|.|.|TRBJ2-5
TGTGCCAGCAGTTACTCAACAGGGTTAGGGGAGACCCAGTACTTC
CASSYSTGLGETQYF
>TRBV4-1|TRBD2|.|TRBJ2-7
TGCGCCAGCAGCCAAGGGGGACTAGCGGGACAATACGAGCAGTACTTC
CASSQGGLAGQYEQYF
>TRBV28|TRBD1|many|TRBJ2-2
TGTGCCAGCAGTGGGACAGGAGGCCCTGGCGCGAACACCGGGGAGCTGTTTTTT
CASSGTGGPGANTGELFF
>TRBV2|.|.|TRBJ2-5
TGTGCCAGCAGTAGAACAAACGCGGAGACCCAGTACTTC
CASSRTNAETQYF
>TRBV20-1|.|many|TRBJ2-2
TGCAGTGCTAGAGATCCGAGCGCCTTAGACGGGGAGCTGTTTTTT
CSARDPSALDGELFF
>TRBV6-1|.|many|TRBJ2-7
TGTGCCAGCAGCCTGGACAGTTCCCACTCCTACGAGCAGTACTTC
CASSLDSSHSYEQYF
>TRBV6-1|.|many|TRBJ1-2
TGTGCCAGCAGCCCTTGGGGGGAGGTGGAGGGCTACACCTTC
CASSPWGEVEGYTF
>TRBV28|.|many|TRBJ2-3
TGTGCCAGCAGTCCTCATGGAGGGGGAGACACAGATACGCAGTATTTT
CASSPHGGGDTDTQYF
>TRBV10-3|.|many|TRBJ2-5
TGTGCCATCAGTGAGTCCGGCGGACCCCAAGAGACCCAGTACTTC
CAISESGGPQETQYF
>TRBV5-5|.|few|TRBJ2-1
TGTGCCAGCAGCTTGGTCGGGAGTGTGTACAATGAGCAGTTCTTC
CASSLVGSVYNEQFF
>TRBV12-3/TRBV12-4|TRBD2|many|TRBJ2-1
TGTGCCAGCAGTGGCGGACTAGCGAGATACAATGAGCAGTTCTTC
CASSGGLARYNEQFF
>TRBV27|TRBD1|.|TRBJ2-7
TGTGCCAGCAGCTCACAATCCGGGACAGGGTTAAGGGAGCAGTACTTC
CASSSQSGTGLREQYF
>TRBV27|TRBD2|.|TRBJ2-7
TGTGCCAGCTCCCGGCGGGAGAGCTCCTACGAGCAGTACTTC
CASSRRESSYEQYF
>TRBV7-3|.|.|TRBJ1-2
TGTGCCAGCAGCTCCTCGAGCCTCTATGGCTACACCTTC
CASSSSSLYGYTF
>TRBV20-1|.|many|TRBJ2-1
TGCAGTGCTAGGGCAGGGGCCAACTACAATGAGCAGTTCTTC
CSARAGANYNEQFF
>TRBV4-2|.|.|TRBJ2-2
TGTGCCAGCAGCCAAAGCCGACAGGCGAATACTCCCGGGGAGCTGTTTTTT
CASSQSRQANTPGELFF
>TRBV11-3|.|many|TRBJ2-5
TGTGCCAGCAGTTCCGACCGCTTGGGGAACCAAGAGACCCAGTACTTC
CASSSDRLGNQETQYF
>TRBV3-1|.|many|TRBJ2-2
TGCGCCAGCAGCCAAGATACCGGGGAGCTGTTTTTT
CASSQDTGELFF
>TRBV9|.|few|TRBJ2-1
TGTGCCAACAGCGTTGATCTTACCGGTGAGCAGTTCTTC
CANSVDLTGEQFF
>TRBV27|.|.|TRBJ2-2
TGTGCCAGCCGGGTGGGCGGGGAGCTGTTTTTT
CASRVGGELFF
>TRBV20-1|TRBD2|many|TRBJ2-5
TGCAGTGCGAAAGGGGAGGGGGAGACCCAGTACTTC
CSAKGEGETQYF
>TRBV7-9|TRBD1|many|TRBJ1-2
TGTGCCAGCAGCTTAAACCCGGGGACAGGGGGTGACGGCTACACCTTC
CASSLNPGTGGDGYTF
>TRBV6-5|.|.|TRBJ1-6
TGTGCCAGCAGTTTGGCCTCGGTCAGTTCACCCCTCCACTTT
CASSLASVSSPLHF